These 22 T cell receptor beta chains were sequenced from one sample in a study of T cell changes during pregnancy in multiple sclerosis. TCRdb's copy holds only in-frame clones and misses some; the assay was immunoSEQ multiplex PCR. The sample holds 40,000 or so clones, roughly 90% seen once. The material was CD8+ T cells from peripheral blood mononuclear cells, obtained in the third trimester of pregnancy. These receptors all stem from a female donor with multiple sclerosis, enrolled in a pregnancy study.

The chain combines TRBV19 with TRBJ2-2; 8 bases match TRBD2. V shed 8 bases, J shed 5 bases, and the junction held 13 bases outside the gene matches. CDR3 size: 16 residues. CDR1 and CDR2 (germline): LNHDA, SQIVND (reference sequence). The CDR3 nucleotides read TGTGCCAGTGTCCGTTGGCGGGAGGATGATACCGGGGAGCTGTTTTTT. Its translation is CASVRWREDDTGELFF.

The chain links TRBV27 to TRBJ2-4; the D gene is possibly TRBD1 (6 bases). CDR3 length equals 21 residues. Germline CDR1 is MNHEY and CDR2 is SMNVEV (reference sequence). The germline V and J ends were trimmed by 6 bases and 0 bases, with 30 bases remaining between them. The DNA of the CDR3 is TGTGCCAGCAGCCGAACCAATTACAGGGTGCCCTTTAACCTAGCCAAAAACATTCAGTACTTC. It specifies CASSRTNYRVPFNLAKNIQYF.

The gene calls are TRBV5-6 and TRBJ2-7; 13 positions agree with TRBD2. In germline, CDR1 is SGHDT, CDR2 YYEEEE. This CDR3 is built from 16 residues. J gave up 6 bases and V 5 bases, and 11 bases lay outside the gene matches. CDR3 coding DNA: TGTGCCAGCAGTCAACTAGCGGGAGGGCCCTTTGGCGAGCAGTACTTC. Its translation is CASSQLAGGPFGEQYF.

The chain joins TRBV4-1 to TRBJ2-7, with D maybe TRBD1 (6 bases). The germline V gene has CDR1 MGHRA and CDR2 YSYEKL. The CDR3 is 14 amino acids. V lost 2 bases to trimming and J lost 9 bases, with 17 bases between them. The CDR3 spells CASSQRQDSTVQYF. The CDR3 coding sequence is TGCGCCAGCAGCCAACGACAGGATTCGACCGTGCAGTACTTC.

This chain links TRBV19 with TRBJ2-1, with 13 bases that match TRBD2. CDR3 length: 13 amino acids. J was trimmed by 10 bases and V by 8 bases; bases with no gene match: 5. From germline, CDR1 is LNHDA and CDR2 SQIVND (reference sequence). For the CDR3, the DNA is TGTGCCAGTCGACTAGCGGGAGGCCGGGAGCAGTTCTTC. Amino acid sequence: CASRLAGGREQFF. The full variable domain, completed using reference TRBV19 and TRBJ2-1, is DGGITQSPKYLFRKEGQNVTLSCEQNLNHDAMYWYRQDPGQGLRLIYYSQIVNDFQKGDIAEGYSVSREKKESFPLTVTSAQKNPTAFYLCASRLAGGREQFFGPGTRLTVL.

The rearrangement links TRBV5-1 to TRBJ1-2; D gene ambiguous. The CDR3 totals 14 residues. CDR1 SGHRS and CDR2 YFSETQ come from the germline V gene. V was cut by 0 bases and J by 0 bases, with 6 bases left in between. CDR3 bases: TGCGCCAGCAGCTTGGGCGGAGCTAACTATGGCTACACCTTC. Amino acid sequence: CASSLGGANYGYTF.

The chain is built from TRBV6-6 and TRBJ2-7; no clear D. V dropped 1 base and J dropped 3 bases, with 7 bases sitting between them. Germline values: CDR1 MNHNY, CDR2 SVGAGI (reference sequence). The CDR3 has 13 residues. This CDR3 reads CASSYLTLYEQYF. CDR3 coding DNA: TGTGCCAGCAGTTACTTGACTCTCTACGAGCAGTACTTC.

The CDR3 here is CASRRDHQETQYF. The CDR3 nucleotides read TGTGCCAGTAGGCGGGACCACCAAGAGACCCAGTACTTC. The chain combines TRBV19 with TRBJ2-5; D possibly corresponds to TRBD2 (6 bases). The CDR3 runs 13 residues. Deletions cut 6 bases from V and 0 bases from J, with 8 bases between. Per the germline V gene, CDR1 is LNHDA and CDR2 is SQIVND (reference sequence).

The V call is TRBV4-3, the J call TRBJ2-1; 7 bases line up with TRBD2. The junction had 1 base not matched to a gene; V was cut back by 4 bases and J by 4 bases. The CDR3 loop spans 13 amino acids. The germline V gene encodes CDR1 LGHNA and CDR2 YSLEER. DNA of the CDR3: TGCGCCAGCAGCCGAGCGGGATACAATGAGCAGTTCTTC. Translation: CASSRAGYNEQFF.

V gene TRBV28 combines with J gene TRBJ2-3, with 8 nucleotides matching TRBD2. CDR3 length: 14 residues. With V trimmed by 2 bases and J by 6 bases, 4 bases remained unmatched. In germline, CDR1 is MDHEN, CDR2 SYDVKM. CDR3: CASSLAGGADTQYF. In DNA form, the CDR3 reads TGTGCCAGCAGTTTAGCGGGAGGTGCCGATACGCAGTATTTT.

V and J are TRBV19 and TRBJ2-5; perhaps TRBD1 as D (5 bases). V lost 5 bases and J lost 0, with 10 bases in between. This CDR3 comprises 14 residues. From germline, CDR1 is LNHDA and CDR2 SQIVND (reference sequence). CDR3 in amino acids: CASSADSYQETQYF. The CDR3 bases are TGTGCCAGTAGTGCCGACAGCTACCAAGAGACCCAGTACTTC.

The gene calls are TRBV5-4 and TRBJ2-1; 10 nucleotides line up with TRBD2. Germline CDR1 and CDR2: SGHNT and YYREEE (reference sequence). CDR3 length equals 15 residues. Losses at the gene ends were 5 bases for V and 7 bases for J; bases not matched to a gene: 9. The CDR3 DNA reads as TGTGCCAGCAGGTCAAGCGGGAGGGCCAGGAATGAGCAGTTCTTC. It specifies CASRSSGRARNEQFF.

The chain combines TRBV4-3 with TRBJ2-1; TRBD2 agrees at 10 bases. The ends lost 0 bases at V and 10 bases at J; junction bases unmatched: 12. The germline V gene has CDR1 LGHNA and CDR2 YSLEER. The CDR3 has 17 amino acids. CDR3 loop: CASSQDRASGSQGEQFF. The CDR3 nucleotides read TGCGCCAGCAGCCAAGATAGGGCTAGCGGGAGTCAAGGGGAGCAGTTCTTC.

For the CDR3, the DNA is TGTGCCAGCAGCCATCCCGTCCACCGAGGGACTAGCACAGATACGCAGTATTTT. This translates into CASSHPVHRGTSTDTQYF. The chain couples TRBV7-8 to TRBJ2-3, with a weak D call TRBD2 (6 bases). V was pared by 5 bases and J by 0 bases, with 21 bases between. This CDR3 comprises 18 residues. Germline CDR1 and CDR2: SGHVS and FQNEAQ.

This clone is labeled as medium-sized. The J gene is TRBJ2-7, the V gene TRBV4-3; maybe TRBD2 (5 bases). The V gene's germline CDR1 is LGHNA and CDR2 YSLEER. CDR3 size: 15 residues. V dropped 0 bases and J dropped 7 bases, with 16 bases sitting between them. The CDR3, as DNA: TGCGCCAGCAGCCAAGATCGGGAAGCGCTCTGGGAGCAGTACTTC. Translating gives CASSQDREALWEQYF.

CDR3 nucleotide sequence: TGTGCCAGCAGCCGAAAGACAGGGGGGACTGAAGCTTTCTTT. This encodes CASSRKTGGTEAFF. J is TRBJ1-1 and V is TRBV7-2; 9 bases fit TRBD1. Trimming removed 5 bases from V and 5 bases from J; junction bases left unmatched: 6. Germline V gene data show CDR1 as SGHTA and CDR2 as FQGNSA. This CDR3 region has 14 residues.

V gene TRBV29-1 combines with J gene TRBJ1-2; 12 nucleotides agree with TRBD1. Germline V gene lookup returns CDR1 SQVTM and CDR2 ANQGSEA. CDR3 size: 15 residues. J lost 10 bases, V lost 0 bases, and 9 bases had no gene match. This CDR3 reads CSVEDWAGTGGYYTF. Written as DNA, the CDR3 is TGCAGCGTTGAAGATTGGGCCGGGACAGGGGGCTACTACACCTTC.

This clone was seen only once. The chain has TRBV9 and TRBJ1-2, with 11 positions matching TRBD1. Germline lookup yields CDR1 SGDLS and CDR2 YYNGEE. The J segment lost 6 bases and the V segment lost 2 bases, leaving 6 bases of the junction unmatched. The CDR3 loop spans 15 amino acids. In DNA form, the CDR3 reads TGTGCCAGCAGCGTGGAGGGACAGGGGGACCATGGCTACACCTTC. Its protein product is CASSVEGQGDHGYTF.

The chain has TRBV12-5 and TRBJ2-1; weak D call: TRBD1 (6 bases). V was clipped by 4 bases and J by 0 bases, with 10 bases between them. Germline lookup yields CDR1 LGHNT and CDR2 FRNRAP. This CDR3 comprises 15 residues. The CDR3 region is CASGSAGVSYNEQFF. The CDR3 DNA follows: TGTGCTAGTGGTTCAGCAGGGGTCTCCTACAATGAGCAGTTCTTC. Supplemented by reference TRBV12-5 and TRBJ2-1, the full variable domain reads DARVTQTPRHKVTEMGQEVTMRCQPILGHNTVFWYRQTMMQGLELLAYFRNRAPLDDSGMPKDRFSAEMPDATLATLKIQPSEPRDSAVYFCASGSAGVSYNEQFFGPGTRLTVL.

CDR3 protein: CASSLASSGISYEQFF. CDR3 bases: TGTGCCAGCAGCTTGGCTTCTAGCGGGATTTCCTATGAGCAGTTCTTC. This chain joins TRBV5-4 and TRBJ2-1; TRBD2 matches 9 bases. The junction had 9 bases not matched to a gene; V was cut back by 0 bases and J by 8 bases. The CDR3 spans 16 residues. Germline CDR1 and CDR2: SGHNT and YYREEE (reference sequence). Full variable domain (remainder filled in from reference TRBV5-4 and TRBJ2-1): ETGVTQSPTHLIKTRGQQVTLRCSSQSGHNTVSWYQQALGQGPQFIFQYYREEENGRGNFPPRFSGLQFPNYSSELNVNALELDDSALYLCASSLASSGISYEQFFGPGTRLTVL.

Only one count was recorded for this clone. The CDR3 nucleotides read TGTGCCAGCAGCCAAGGACAGGGCGCGAACACCGGGGAGCTGTTTTTT. Translating it yields CASSQGQGANTGELFF. The chain combines TRBV5-6 with TRBJ2-2, with 8 nucleotides matching TRBD1. CDR3 size: 16 residues. Losses at the gene ends were 4 bases for V and 0 bases for J; bases not matched to a gene: 5. CDR1 SGHDT and CDR2 YYEEEE come from the germline V gene. The whole variable domain, filled in from reference TRBV5-6 and TRBJ2-2, reads DAGVTQSPTHLIKTRGQQVTLRCSPKSGHDTVSWYQQALGQGPQFIFQYYEEEERQRGNFPDRFSGHQFPNYSSELNVNALLLGDSALYLCASSQGQGANTGELFFGEGSRLTVL.

The chain combines TRBV11-2 with TRBJ2-7; TRBD2 aligns across 7 bases. The germline CDR1 and CDR2 sequences are SGHAT and FQNNGV. The CDR3 length is 16 residues. Losses at the gene ends were 5 bases for V and 4 bases for J; bases not matched to a gene: 14. The CDR3 DNA follows: TGTGCCAGCAGCCATTATCGCCGGACTAGTCCGTACGAGCAGTACTTC. It specifies CASSHYRRTSPYEQYF.